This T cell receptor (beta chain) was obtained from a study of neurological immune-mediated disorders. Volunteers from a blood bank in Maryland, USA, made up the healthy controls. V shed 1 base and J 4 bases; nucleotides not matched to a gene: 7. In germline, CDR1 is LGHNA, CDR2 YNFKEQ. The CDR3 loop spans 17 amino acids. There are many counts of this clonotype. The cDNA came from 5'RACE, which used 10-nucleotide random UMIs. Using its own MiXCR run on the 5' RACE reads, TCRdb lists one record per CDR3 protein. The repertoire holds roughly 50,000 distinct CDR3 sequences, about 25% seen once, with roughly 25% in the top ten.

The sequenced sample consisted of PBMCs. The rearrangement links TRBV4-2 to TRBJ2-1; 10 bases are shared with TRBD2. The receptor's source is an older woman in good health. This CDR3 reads CASSQGAGTSVYNEQFF. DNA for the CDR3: TGTGCCAGCAGCCAAGGGGCCGGGACTAGCGTTTACAATGAGCAGTTCTTC.